The present T cell receptor beta chain was sequenced within a study of response to subunit inactivated influenza vaccine. This clonotype was detected many times. TCRdb reanalysed the RT-PCR reads using MiXCR and keeps one entry per CDR3 protein. The repertoire holds about 570,000 distinct CDR3 sequences, with 11% as singletons. The sample was also linked to a second study, of T cells expressing NK-cell markers. That work adds: The authors made TCR beta cDNA libraries by 5'RACE template switching. This switching added a universal primer site and UMIs. In several experiments, sorting was restricted to alpha-beta TCR T cells by an anti-gamma-delta TCR antibody. The share of CD8+ T cells held by dominant NKG2C+ clonotypes was 1.0-7.0% in about 6 donors. Nothing established the HCMV specificity of expanded NKG2C+ T cell clones.

The source was PBMCs from blood, collected on the day of vaccination. The receptor was derived from a man aged 45-60 years who received an inactivated influenza vaccine.

The chain's CDR3 is CASSLESSETQYF. The CDR3 DNA sequence: TGCGCCAGCAGCTTGGAGTCTTCGGAGACCCAGTACTTC. The chain uses TRBV5-1 and TRBJ2-5, with D unclear. With 0 bases removed from V and 5 bases from J, the gap between germline ends came to 8 bases. Per germline, CDR1 SGHRS and CDR2 YFSETQ. The CDR3 length is 13 residues.